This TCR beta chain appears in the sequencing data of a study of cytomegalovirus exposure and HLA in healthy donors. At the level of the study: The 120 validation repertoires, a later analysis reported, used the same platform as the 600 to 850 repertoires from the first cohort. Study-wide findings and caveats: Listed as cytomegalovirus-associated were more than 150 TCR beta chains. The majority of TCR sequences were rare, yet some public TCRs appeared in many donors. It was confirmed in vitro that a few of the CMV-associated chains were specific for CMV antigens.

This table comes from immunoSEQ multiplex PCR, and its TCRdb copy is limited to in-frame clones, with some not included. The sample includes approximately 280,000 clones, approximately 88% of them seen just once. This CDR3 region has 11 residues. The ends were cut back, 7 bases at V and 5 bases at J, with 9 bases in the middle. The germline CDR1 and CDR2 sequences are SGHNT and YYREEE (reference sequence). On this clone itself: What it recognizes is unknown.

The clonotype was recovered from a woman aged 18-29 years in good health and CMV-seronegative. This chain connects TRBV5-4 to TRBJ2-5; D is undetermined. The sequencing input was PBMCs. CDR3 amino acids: CASANEETQYF. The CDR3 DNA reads TGTGCCAGCGCGAACGAGGAGACCCAGTACTTC.